This T cell receptor (beta chain) was captured by sequencing in a study of cytomegalovirus exposure and HLA in healthy donors. Study context: Out of about 170 million T cells, an earlier analysis found 117 million unique TCR beta sequences in total. Findings and limits, study-wide: Follow-up analysis seemed to connect common viral pathogens with several of the most significant clusters identified. About 87% or about 30% of the time was how often most TCR beta V segments were productive, according to an earlier analysis. TCR beta V- and J-gene trimming, according to a later analysis, was linked to a missense DCLRE1C variant.

In regard to this clone: As yet, its antigen is unknown.

Use of 60 Vbeta and 13 Jbeta primers characterized the PCR. Produced via immunoSEQ multiplex PCR; TCRdb's table is partial and in-frame only. Of 100,000 to 150,000 clones listed, 81% are singletons. Sequenced material: PBMCs. The sequence was collected from a man between 18 and 35 years old in good health and CMV-seronegative.

The CDR3 sequence is CASSLDRYSNQPQHF. The DNA for the CDR3 is TGTGCCAGCAGCCTCGACAGGTATAGCAATCAGCCCCAGCATTTT. The J gene is TRBJ1-5, the V gene TRBV7-2; possibly TRBD1 for D (6 bases). V was cut by 5 bases and J by 0 bases, with 11 bases left in between. The CDR3 spans 15 residues. CDR1 is SGHTA and CDR2 is FQGNSA in the germline V gene.